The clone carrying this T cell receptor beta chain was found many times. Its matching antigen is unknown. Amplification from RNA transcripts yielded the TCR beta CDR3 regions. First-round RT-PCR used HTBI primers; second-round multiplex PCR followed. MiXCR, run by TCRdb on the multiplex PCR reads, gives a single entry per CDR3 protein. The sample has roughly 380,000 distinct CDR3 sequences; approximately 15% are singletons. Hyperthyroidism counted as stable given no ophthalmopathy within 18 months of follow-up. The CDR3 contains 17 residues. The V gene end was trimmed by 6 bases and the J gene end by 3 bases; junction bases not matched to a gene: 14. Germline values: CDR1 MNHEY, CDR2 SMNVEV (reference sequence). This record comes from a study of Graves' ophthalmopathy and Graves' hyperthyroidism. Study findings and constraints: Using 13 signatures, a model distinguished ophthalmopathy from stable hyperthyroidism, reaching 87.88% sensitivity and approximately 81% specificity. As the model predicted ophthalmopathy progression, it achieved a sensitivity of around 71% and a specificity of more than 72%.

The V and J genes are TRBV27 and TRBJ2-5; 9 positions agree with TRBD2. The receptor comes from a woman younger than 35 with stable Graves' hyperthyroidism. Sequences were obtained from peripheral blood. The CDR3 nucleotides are TGTGCCAGCAGCACAATTAGCGGGGGCAGCCCAAAAGAGACCCAGTACTTC. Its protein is CASSTISGGSPKETQYF.